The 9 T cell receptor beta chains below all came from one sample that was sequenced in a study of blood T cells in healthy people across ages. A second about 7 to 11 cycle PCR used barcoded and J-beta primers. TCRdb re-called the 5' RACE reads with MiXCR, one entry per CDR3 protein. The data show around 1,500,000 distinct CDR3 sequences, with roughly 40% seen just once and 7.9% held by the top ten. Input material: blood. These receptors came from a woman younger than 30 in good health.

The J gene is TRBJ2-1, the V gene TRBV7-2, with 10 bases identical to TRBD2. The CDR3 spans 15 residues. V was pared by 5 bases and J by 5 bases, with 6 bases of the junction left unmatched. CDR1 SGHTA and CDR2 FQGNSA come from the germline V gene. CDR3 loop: CASSQSGRADNEQFF. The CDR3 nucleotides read TGTGCCAGCAGCCAAAGCGGGAGGGCCGACAATGAGCAGTTCTTC.

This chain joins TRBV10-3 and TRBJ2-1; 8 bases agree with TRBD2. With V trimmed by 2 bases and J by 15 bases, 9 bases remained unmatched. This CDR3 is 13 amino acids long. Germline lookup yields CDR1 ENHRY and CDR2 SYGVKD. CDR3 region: CAISEGSGGMSFF. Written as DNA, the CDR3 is TGTGCCATCAGTGAGGGGTCGGGAGGGATGTCGTTCTTC.

CDR3 residues: CASRPTDESPNEQYF. CDR3 bases: TGTGCCAGCAGACCGACCGATGAAAGCCCCAATGAGCAGTACTTC. The rearrangement links TRBV27 to TRBJ2-1; D is uncertain. The J call is doubtful: the DNA matches TRBJ2-7 better. Germline V lookup: CDR1 MNHEY, CDR2 SMNVEV (reference sequence). The CDR3 length is 15 residues.

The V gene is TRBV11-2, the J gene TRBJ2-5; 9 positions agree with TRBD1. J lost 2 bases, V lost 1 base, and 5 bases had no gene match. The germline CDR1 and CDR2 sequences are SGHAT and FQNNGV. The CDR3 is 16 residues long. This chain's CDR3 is CASSLALDRGQETQYF. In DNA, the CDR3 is TGTGCCAGCAGCTTAGCGCTCGACAGGGGGCAAGAGACCCAGTACTTC.

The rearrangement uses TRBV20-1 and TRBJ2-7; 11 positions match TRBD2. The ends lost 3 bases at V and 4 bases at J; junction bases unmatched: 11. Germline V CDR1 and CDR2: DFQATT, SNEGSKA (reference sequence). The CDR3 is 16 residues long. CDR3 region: CSASTTSGALRYEQYF. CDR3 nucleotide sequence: TGCAGTGCTAGTACGACTAGCGGGGCCCTTCGTTACGAGCAGTACTTC.

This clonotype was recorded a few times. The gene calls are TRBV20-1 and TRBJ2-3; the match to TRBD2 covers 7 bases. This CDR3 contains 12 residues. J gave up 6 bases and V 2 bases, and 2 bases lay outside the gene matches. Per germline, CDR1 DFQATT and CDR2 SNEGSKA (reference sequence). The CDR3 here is CSARKLADTQYF. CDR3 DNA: TGCAGTGCTAGAAAACTAGCGGATACGCAGTATTTT.

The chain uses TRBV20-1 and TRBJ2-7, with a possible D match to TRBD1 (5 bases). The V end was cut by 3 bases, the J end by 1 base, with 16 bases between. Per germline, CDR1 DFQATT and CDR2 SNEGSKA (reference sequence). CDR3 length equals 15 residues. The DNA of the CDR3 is TGCAGTGCTAGTACCCCCGACAGTGGTTCCTACGAGCAGTACTTC. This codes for CSASTPDSGSYEQYF.

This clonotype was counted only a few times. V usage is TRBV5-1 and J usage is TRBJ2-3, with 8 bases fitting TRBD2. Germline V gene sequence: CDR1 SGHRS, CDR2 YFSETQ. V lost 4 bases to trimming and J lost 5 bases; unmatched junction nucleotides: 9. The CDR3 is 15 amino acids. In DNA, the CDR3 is TGCGCCAGCAGCGCGACTAGCGCCATTAGAGATACGCAGTATTTT. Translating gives CASSATSAIRDTQYF.

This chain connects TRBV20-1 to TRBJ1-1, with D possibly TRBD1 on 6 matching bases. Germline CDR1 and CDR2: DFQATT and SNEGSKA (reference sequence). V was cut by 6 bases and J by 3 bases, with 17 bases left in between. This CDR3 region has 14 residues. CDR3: CSAPPPGAYTEAFF. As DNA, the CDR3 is TGCAGTGCCCCCCCCCCGGGGGCTTACACTGAAGCTTTCTTT.